A single sample is the source of the 15 T cell receptor beta chains below, sequenced in a study of T cell repertoires in cytomegalovirus infection. Their cognate antigens are unknown. TCRdb reprocessed the reads via MiXCR and lists one record per CDR3 protein. Altogether 340,000 or so distinct CDR3 sequences are present, 25% being singletons, with the ten largest covering roughly 14%. This specimen was cultured PBMCs, taken from culture after CMV antigen stimulation. Receptor source: a human donor in good health (CMV status not recorded). Some clones in this sample may be carry-over from other donors' samples.

V is TRBV4-1 and J is TRBJ2-7; D may be TRBD2 (6 bases). There are 17 residues in the CDR3. The V gene's germline CDR1 is MGHRA and CDR2 YSYEKL. Trimming removed 4 bases at V and 2 bases at J, with 21 bases between. The CDR3 nucleotides read TGCGCCAGCAGCCGAGATCCCCTAGCGCGCTTCACCTACGAGCAGTACTTC. It is translated as CASSRDPLARFTYEQYF.

The chain has TRBV19 and TRBJ1-2, with TRBD1 matching 9 bases. CDR1 is LNHDA, CDR2 SQIVND, per germline (reference sequence). This CDR3 is 18 amino acids long. The V segment lost 6 bases and the J segment 4 bases; nucleotides outside the gene matches: 18. The CDR3 loop is CASSQGGGQGARRYGYTF. DNA for the CDR3: TGTGCCAGTAGCCAAGGGGGGGGACAGGGAGCCCGGCGCTATGGCTACACCTTC.

Only a few counts were recorded for this clonotype. V is TRBV7-2 and J is TRBJ2-5, with D perhaps given as TRBD1 or TRBD2 (5 bases each). V was cut by 5 bases and J by 4 bases, with 23 bases left in between. Germline CDR1 and CDR2: SGHTA and FQGNSA. The CDR3 runs 17 residues. The DNA for the CDR3 is TGTGCCAGCAGCCCACGGACACGGGCGCTACGGGGAGAGACCCAGTACTTC. It yields the protein CASSPRTRALRGETQYF. The whole variable domain, remainder taken from reference TRBV7-2 and TRBJ2-5, is GAGVSQSPSNKVTEKGKDVELRCDPISGHTALYWYRQSLGQGLEFLIYFQGNSAPDKSGLPSDRFSAERTGGSVSTLTIQRTQQEDSAVYLCASSPRTRALRGETQYFGPGTRLLVL.

This clonotype was detected only a few times. The V call is TRBV4-1, the J call TRBJ2-5; 14 bases are shared with TRBD2. Germline CDR1 MGHRA, CDR2 YSYEKL. V lost 6 bases to trimming and J lost 5 bases; unmatched junction nucleotides: 17. The CDR3 runs 19 residues. The CDR3 DNA sequence: TGCGCCAGCAGTGGTCCGGGACTAGCGGGAGTCGGGCTATTGGAGACCCAGTACTTC. Translating it yields CASSGPGLAGVGLLETQYF.

There are a few counts of this clonotype. The chain combines TRBV6-2 or TRBV6-3 with TRBJ1-4, with 8 bases fitting TRBD1. The CDR3 runs to 12 residues. Germline CDR1 reads MNHEY; CDR2 reads SVGEGT. V shed 7 bases and J 7 bases; nucleotides not matched to a gene: 2. CDR3 protein: CASTDRAEKLFF. The CDR3 region has the DNA TGTGCCAGCACGGACAGGGCTGAAAAACTGTTTTTT.

The V call is TRBV12-3 or TRBV12-4, the J call TRBJ1-3; no reliable D call. The CDR3 has 14 amino acids. V was clipped by 6 bases and J by 3 bases, with 12 bases between them. The CDR3, as DNA: TGTGCCAGCAGCCCGCCAGGCCTTGGAAACACCATATATTTT. Protein product: CASSPPGLGNTIYF.

The chain is built from TRBV6-6 and TRBJ1-2; D is unresolved. This CDR3 region has 11 residues. Between the trimmed V and J ends, which lost 7 bases and 8 bases, there was a span of 11 bases. Germline CDR1 and CDR2: MNHNY and SVGAGI (reference sequence). CDR3 sequence reads: CASTYSRGYTF. CDR3 coding DNA: TGTGCCAGCACCTACTCTAGAGGCTACACCTTC.

The J gene is TRBJ1-2, the V gene TRBV29-1; D may be TRBD1 (6 bases). This CDR3 has 11 residues. V lost 6 bases and J 5 bases, leaving 10 bases between the germline ends. Germline V gives CDR1 SQVTM, CDR2 ANQGSEA. This chain's CDR3 is CSVKQGYGYTF. For the CDR3, the DNA is TGCAGCGTCAAACAGGGTTATGGCTACACCTTC.

At least ten counts were recorded for this clonotype. The J gene is TRBJ1-2, the V gene TRBV11-2, with 7 bases lining up with TRBD1. Per germline, CDR1 SGHAT and CDR2 FQNNGV. This CDR3 comprises 14 residues. Unmatched junction bases numbered 7, after V lost 3 bases and J lost 6 bases. For the CDR3, the DNA is TGTGCCAGCAGCTTCGCCCAGGGGGTCAATGGCTACACCTTC. It specifies CASSFAQGVNGYTF.

This clonotype was observed at least ten times. The chain recombines TRBV7-8 with TRBJ2-1; a weak D match, TRBD2 (6 bases). There are 19 residues in the CDR3. The V gene lost 6 bases and the J gene lost 0 bases, with 24 bases spanning the gap. Germline CDR1 and CDR2: SGHVS and FQNEAQ. CDR3 bases: TGTGCCAGCAGTTTCCGCGCCTTGACTAGTATCCTCTCCTACAATGAGCAGTTCTTC. Translating it yields CASSFRALTSILSYNEQFF.

This clonotype was observed a few times. CDR3 region: CASSVGGLLETQYF. The CDR3 DNA is TGTGCCAGCAGCGTAGGGGGGCTGTTGGAGACCCAGTACTTC. The genes are TRBV9 and TRBJ2-5; tentative D call: TRBD1 (6 bases). Per the germline V gene, CDR1 is SGDLS and CDR2 is YYNGEE. The CDR3 covers 14 residues. V gave up 0 bases and J gave up 5 bases, with 11 bases separating them.

This rearrangement joins TRBV27 to TRBJ2-1; D remains unclear. The CDR3 sequence is 19 residues long. Deletions cut 1 base from V and 0 bases from J, with 19 bases between. CDR1 is MNHEY and CDR2 is SMNVEV in the germline V gene (reference sequence). The CDR3 bases are TGTGCCAGCAGTTTATATCCCCGGCTCGACTCGAGCTCCTACAATGAGCAGTTCTTC. Protein: CASSLYPRLDSSSYNEQFF.

A few counts support this clonotype. CDR3 loop: CASSQDRVRPDTQYF. The CDR3 bases are TGTGCCAGCAGCCAAGATCGTGTCAGGCCGGATACGCAGTATTTT. The rearrangement uses TRBV14 and TRBJ2-3; no definite D call. The CDR3 length is 15 residues. V gave up 0 bases and J gave up 6 bases, with 13 bases separating them. Germline V CDR1 and CDR2: SGHDN, FVKESK.

This clonotype appeared a few times. The chain links TRBV20-1 to TRBJ2-1; perhaps TRBD1 as D (6 bases). Trimming removed 0 bases at V and 10 bases at J, with 16 bases between. From germline, CDR1 is DFQATT and CDR2 SNEGSKA (reference sequence). The CDR3 runs to 14 residues. CDR3 sequence reads: CSARDPRGDREQFF. The CDR3 region has the DNA TGCAGTGCTAGAGACCCAAGGGGAGACAGGGAGCAGTTCTTC.

This clonotype was recorded at least ten times. The chain combines TRBV29-1 with TRBJ1-2; D is possibly TRBD1 (6 bases). Germline CDR1 is SQVTM and CDR2 is ANQGSEA. CDR3 length equals 12 residues. Trimming stripped 5 bases from V and 2 bases from J, with 9 bases between. CDR3 residues: CSVYGGNYGYTF. CDR3 DNA sequence: TGCAGCGTTTATGGGGGCAACTATGGCTACACCTTC.